The rows below give T cell receptor beta chains drawn from one sample of a study of blood T cells in healthy people across ages. In TCRdb, the 5' RACE reads were re-called with MiXCR into one record per CDR3 protein. The sample lists hundreds of thousands of distinct CDR3 sequences, approximately 60% occurring once. The specimen sequenced was blood. These receptors were obtained from a middle-aged man in good health. Each CDR3 is given with its conserved first and last residue. D genes are given only for firm matches. The size of a clone is reported for some rows only, either as once, few or many, or as a class for expanded clones.

D gene	J gene	V gene	clone size	CDR3 DNA	CDR3 protein
NA	TRBJ2-2	TRBV6-4	NA	TGTGCCAGCAAGAGCCAACCAGGGGACCCCGGGGAGCTGTTTTTT	CASKSQPGDPGELFF
NA	TRBJ2-4	TRBV13	few	TGTGCCAGCAGCACCAGGGGATCGGACATTCAGTACTTC	CASSTRGSDIQYF
NA	TRBJ2-1	TRBV10-3	NA	TGTGCCATCAGTTGGGACGAGCTAATGAAGCAGTTCTTC	CAISWDELMKQFF
NA	TRBJ2-3	TRBV20-1	NA	TGCAGTGCCAGACCAATGGGCGGAAAGACAAGCACAGATACGCAGTATTTT	CSARPMGGKTSTDTQYF
TRBD1	TRBJ2-7	TRBV7-2	NA	TGTGCCAGCAGTTCAGATGGACAGGGACCCTACGAGCAGTACTTC	CASSSDGQGPYEQYF
NA	TRBJ1-1	TRBV7-2	NA	TGTGCCAGCAGCTCGACACTACGACAGTGTGAAGCTTTCTTT	CASSSTLRQCEAFF
NA	TRBJ1-2	TRBV10-3	few	TGTGCCATCAGCCAGTCGTCTGGCTACACCTTC	CAISQSSGYTF
TRBD1	TRBJ2-1	TRBV28	NA	TGTGCCAGCAGTTTACCAGGAGGGCCAGGGGGCTTAAATGAGCAGTTCTTC	CASSLPGGPGGLNEQFF
NA	TRBJ2-3	TRBV7-3	many	TGTGCCAGCAGCTTCGGACCTGTCACAGATACGCAGTATTTT	CASSFGPVTDTQYF
NA	TRBJ2-1	TRBV28	NA	TGTGCCAGCACCCATTCCGGACGGACCTACAATGAGCAGTTCTTC	CASTHSGRTYNEQFF
NA	TRBJ1-6	TRBV12-3/TRBV12-4	NA	TGTGCCAGCAGTTTAAGGTTGTATGGGGGCGCGGATAATTCACCCCTCCACTTT	CASSLRLYGGADNSPLHF
NA	TRBJ2-3	TRBV5-4	few	TGTGCCAGCAGCTTTGTCCGGACCCGCGGCACAGATACGCAGTATTTT	CASSFVRTRGTDTQYF
NA	TRBJ2-1	TRBV29-1	NA	TGCAGCGTTTCCACCTACAATGAGCAGTTCTTC	CSVSTYNEQFF
NA	TRBJ1-1	TRBV25-1	few	TGTGCCAGCAAACAAAGGCCCAACACTGAAGCTTTCTTT	CASKQRPNTEAFF
NA	TRBJ2-3	TRBV7-2	NA	TGTGCCAGCAGCTTAGGTATCCGTGCTAGCACAGATACGCAGTATTTT	CASSLGIRASTDTQYF
NA	TRBJ2-1	TRBV4-3	NA	TGCGCCAGCAGCCAAGACGGGAACTCCTACAATGAGCAGTTCTTC	CASSQDGNSYNEQFF